This entry features one TCR beta chain sequence. Its target antigen remains unknown. There are no base qualities to consult, and no much larger clone falls within one base. Participants in the prospective study were aged about 18 to 95 years, lived in about two dozen United States geographic areas, and enrolled through a virtual design. Cohort assignment in the prospective study relied on participant-reported clinical history from a screening survey and a study questionnaire. ImmuneRACE Cohort 3 recovered participants were defined by two consecutive negative NP/OP PCR tests, healthcare professional clearance, or symptom resolution. In the prospective study, whole blood, serum and a nasopharyngeal or oropharyngeal swab were collected from each participant by mobile phlebotomists. Over an approximately two-month period, participants in the prospective study had the option of providing additional blood draws and questionnaires. Before DNA extraction, blood samples from the prospective study were shipped at room temperature or frozen.

TCRbeta CDR3 regions were amplified from genomic DNA using the immunoSEQ Assay, a bias-controlled multiplex PCR. The paper's data handling went like this. The number of nucleated cells in each sample was estimated by amplification of reference gene primers within the assay. To quantify the absolute abundance of each unique TCRbeta CDR3 rearrangement, sequence reads were collapsed and filtered. Productive Simpson clonality was computed per sample as the square root of Simpson's diversity index over productive rearrangements. TCRdb re-hosts the immuneACCESS table, in-frame sequences only. Its copies lack some clones; in the studies checked, an unresolved V gene accounts for under half of them, and the cause for the rest is not known. D and trimming were read from the DNA, whereas the V and J calls and clone size are those reported in that table. This sample comprises about 160,000 clones, about four fifths of them detected only once. Less than 4% of the sample goes to the ten largest clones.

These data originate in a study of blood T cell repertoires in COVID-19 (dated by TCRdb to the early 2020s). In the study overall: Collaborator samples came from the United States, Italy and Spain and covered acute and convalescent phases of COVID-19. The material from the prospective study consisted of cDNA or gDNA derived from T cells, B-cell-depleted T cells, or PBMCs. Deeply sampled blood TCRbeta repertoires from subjects exposed to, actively infected with, or recovered from COVID-19 were included in the dataset. The repertoires were released in a freely available public database meant as a resource for research on the immune response to SARS-CoV-2. Samples came from the ongoing ImmuneRACE study (first 160 participants) plus 1,254 subjects from 6 global collaborators. A de-identified subject ID, COVID-19 status, age in years and sex were almost always included in the sample metadata. Where available, HLA class I and class II types were obtained from metadata supplied by the sample provider rather than from assay-based typing.

Study-wide conclusions, independent of this receptor: How much clinical and demographic metadata was included differed by source and by participant, and the metadata was provided uncurated.

From the cysteine through the phenylalanine, the CDR3 covers 18 amino acids. The sequence is cut down to CDR3 DNA, 54 bases in frame from base 1. CDR1 is given as WNHNN and CDR2 as SYGVQD, both from the germline V gene (reference sequence). The junction shows trimming of 5 bases on V and 6 bases on J, and the gene matches do not reach 15 bases of it. The sample comprised PBMCs or T cells enriched from blood (not recorded which). The TCR originated in a woman aged 55-69 years who had recovered from COVID-19. The chain couples TRBV10-1 to TRBJ2-2; TRBD1 lines up with 10 middle nucleotides. The CDR3 region: CASSPPTTGGGAAGELFF. The DNA reads as follows: TGCGCCAGCAGTCCGCCAACGACAGGGGGCGGTGCGGCCGGGGAGCTGTTTTTT.